This entry concerns a single T cell receptor beta chain. The sample is drawn from a study of blood T cell repertoires in COVID-19. CDR1 SGHTS and CDR2 YDEGEE come from the germline V gene. After removal of 0 bases from V and 4 bases from J, the junction contained 3 bases not matched to a gene. The CDR3 loop spans 15 amino acids. The data were produced by immunoSEQ multiplex PCR, yet TCRdb's version contains in-frame clones alone and is incomplete. Among about 270,000 clones listed, about 89% were seen once. Input material: peripheral blood. The sequence derives from a man aged 40-49 years with active or convalescent COVID-19. The V gene is TRBV5-8, the J gene TRBJ2-2; 7 bases fit TRBD1. The DNA of the CDR3 is TGTGCCAGCAGCTTGGCCGACAGGGCCACCGGGGAGCTGTTTTTT. This codes for CASSLADRATGELFF.